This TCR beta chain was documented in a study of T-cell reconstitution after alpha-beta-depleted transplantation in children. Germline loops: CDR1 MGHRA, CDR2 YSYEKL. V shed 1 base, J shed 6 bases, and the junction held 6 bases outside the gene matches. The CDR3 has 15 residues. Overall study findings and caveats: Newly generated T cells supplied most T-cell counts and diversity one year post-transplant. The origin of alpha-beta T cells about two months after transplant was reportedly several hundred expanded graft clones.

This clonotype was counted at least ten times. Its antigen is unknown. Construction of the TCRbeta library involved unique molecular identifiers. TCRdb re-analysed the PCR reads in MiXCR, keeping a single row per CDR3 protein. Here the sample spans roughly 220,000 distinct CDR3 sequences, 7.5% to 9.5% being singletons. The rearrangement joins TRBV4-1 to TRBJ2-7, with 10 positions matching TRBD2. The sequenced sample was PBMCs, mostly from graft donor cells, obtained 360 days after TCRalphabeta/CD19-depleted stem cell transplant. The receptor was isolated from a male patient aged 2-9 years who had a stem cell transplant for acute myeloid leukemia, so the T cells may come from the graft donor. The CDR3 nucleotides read TGCGCCAGCAGCCAAGGGCTAGCGGGAGAAATCGAGCAGTACTTC. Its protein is CASSQGLAGEIEQYF.